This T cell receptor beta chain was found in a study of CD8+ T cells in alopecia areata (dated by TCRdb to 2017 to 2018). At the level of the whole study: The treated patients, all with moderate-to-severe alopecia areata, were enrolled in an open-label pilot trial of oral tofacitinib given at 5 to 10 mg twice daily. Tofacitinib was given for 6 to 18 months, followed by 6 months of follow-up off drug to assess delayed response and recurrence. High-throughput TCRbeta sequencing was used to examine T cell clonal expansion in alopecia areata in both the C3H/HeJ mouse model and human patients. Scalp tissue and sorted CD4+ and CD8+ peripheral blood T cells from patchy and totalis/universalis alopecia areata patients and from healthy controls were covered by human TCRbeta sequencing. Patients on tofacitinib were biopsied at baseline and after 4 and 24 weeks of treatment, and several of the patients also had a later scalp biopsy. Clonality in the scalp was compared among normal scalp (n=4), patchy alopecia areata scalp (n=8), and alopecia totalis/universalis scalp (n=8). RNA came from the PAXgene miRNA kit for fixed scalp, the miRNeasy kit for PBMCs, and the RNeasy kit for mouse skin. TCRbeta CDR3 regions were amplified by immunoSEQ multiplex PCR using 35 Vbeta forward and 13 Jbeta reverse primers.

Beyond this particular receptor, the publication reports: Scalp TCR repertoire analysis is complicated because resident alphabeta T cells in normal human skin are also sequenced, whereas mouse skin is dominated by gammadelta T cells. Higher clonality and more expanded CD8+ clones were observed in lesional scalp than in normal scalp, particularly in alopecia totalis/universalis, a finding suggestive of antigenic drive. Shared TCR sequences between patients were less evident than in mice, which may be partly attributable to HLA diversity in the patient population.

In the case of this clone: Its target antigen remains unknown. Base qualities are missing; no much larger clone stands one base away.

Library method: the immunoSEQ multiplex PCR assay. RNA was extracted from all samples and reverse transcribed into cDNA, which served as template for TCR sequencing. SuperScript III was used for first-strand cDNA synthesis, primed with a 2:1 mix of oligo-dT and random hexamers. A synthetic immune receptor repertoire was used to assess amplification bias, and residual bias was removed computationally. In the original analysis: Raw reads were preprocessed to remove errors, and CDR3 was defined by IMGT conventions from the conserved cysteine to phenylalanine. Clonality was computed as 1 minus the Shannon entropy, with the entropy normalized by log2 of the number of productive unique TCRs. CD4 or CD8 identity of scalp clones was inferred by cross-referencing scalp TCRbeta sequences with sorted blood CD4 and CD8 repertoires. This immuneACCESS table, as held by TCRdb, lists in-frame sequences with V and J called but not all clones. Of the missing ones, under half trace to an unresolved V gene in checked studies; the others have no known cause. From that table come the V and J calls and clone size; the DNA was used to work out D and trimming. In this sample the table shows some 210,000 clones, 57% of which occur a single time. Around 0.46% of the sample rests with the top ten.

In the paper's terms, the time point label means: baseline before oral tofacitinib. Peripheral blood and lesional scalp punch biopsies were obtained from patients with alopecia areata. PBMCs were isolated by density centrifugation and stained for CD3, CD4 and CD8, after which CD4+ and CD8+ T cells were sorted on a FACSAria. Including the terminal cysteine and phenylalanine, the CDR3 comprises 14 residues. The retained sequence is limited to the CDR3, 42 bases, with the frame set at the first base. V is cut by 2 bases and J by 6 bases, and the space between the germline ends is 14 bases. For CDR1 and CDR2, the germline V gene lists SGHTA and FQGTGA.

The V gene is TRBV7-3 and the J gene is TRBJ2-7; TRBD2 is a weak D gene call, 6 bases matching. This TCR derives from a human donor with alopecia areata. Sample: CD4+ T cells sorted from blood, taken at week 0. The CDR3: CASSLEPGVREQYF. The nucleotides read TGTGCCAGCAGCTTAGAGCCGGGAGTTCGCGAGCAGTACTTC. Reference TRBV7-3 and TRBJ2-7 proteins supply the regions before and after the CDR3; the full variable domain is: GAGVSQTPSNKVTEKGKYVELRCDPISGHTALYWYRQSLGQGPEFLIYFQGTGAADDSGLPNDRFFAVRPEGSVSTLKIQRTERGDSAVYLCASSLEPGVREQYFGPGTRLTVT.